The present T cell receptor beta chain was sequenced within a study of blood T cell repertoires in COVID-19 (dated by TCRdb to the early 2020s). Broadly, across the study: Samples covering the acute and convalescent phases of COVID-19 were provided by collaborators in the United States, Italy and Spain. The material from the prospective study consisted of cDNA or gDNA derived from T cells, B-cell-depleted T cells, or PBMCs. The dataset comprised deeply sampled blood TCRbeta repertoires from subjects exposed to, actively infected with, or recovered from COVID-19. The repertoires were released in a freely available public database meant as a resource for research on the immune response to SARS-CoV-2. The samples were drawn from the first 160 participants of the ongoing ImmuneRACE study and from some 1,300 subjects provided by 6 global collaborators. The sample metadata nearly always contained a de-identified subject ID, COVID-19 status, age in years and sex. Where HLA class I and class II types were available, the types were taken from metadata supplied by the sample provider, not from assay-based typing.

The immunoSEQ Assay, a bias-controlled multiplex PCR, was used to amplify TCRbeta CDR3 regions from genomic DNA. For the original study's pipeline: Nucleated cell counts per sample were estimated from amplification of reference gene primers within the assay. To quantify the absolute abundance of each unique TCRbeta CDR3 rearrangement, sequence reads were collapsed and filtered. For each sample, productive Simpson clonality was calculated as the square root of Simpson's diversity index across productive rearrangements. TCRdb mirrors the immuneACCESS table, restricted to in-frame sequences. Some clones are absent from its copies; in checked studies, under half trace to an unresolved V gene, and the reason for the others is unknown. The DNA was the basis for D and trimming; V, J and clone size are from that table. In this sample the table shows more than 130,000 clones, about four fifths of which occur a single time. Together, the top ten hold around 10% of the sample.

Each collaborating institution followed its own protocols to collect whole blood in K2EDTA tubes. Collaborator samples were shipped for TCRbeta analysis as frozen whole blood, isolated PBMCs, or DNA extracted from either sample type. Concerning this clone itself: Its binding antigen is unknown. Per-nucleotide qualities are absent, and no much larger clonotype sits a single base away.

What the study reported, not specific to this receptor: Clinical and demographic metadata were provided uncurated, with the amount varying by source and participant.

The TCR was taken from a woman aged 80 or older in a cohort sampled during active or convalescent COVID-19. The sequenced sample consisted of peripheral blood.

DNA sequence: TGTGCCAGCAGCTTCTCTTGGGGAGGCTCACCCCTCCACTTT. This gives the protein CASSFSWGGSPLHF. The chain couples TRBV5-6 to TRBJ1-6, with no reliable assignment of the D segment. The CDR3 sequence holds 14 residues, the cysteine and phenylalanine included. Only the CDR3 portion is preserved as DNA: 42 bases, with reading frame beginning at the first base. V is pared back by 2 bases and J by 10 bases, with 13 bases lying between the germline termini. The germline V gene sets CDR1 to SGHDT and CDR2 to YYEEEE.